This TCR beta chain was observed in a study of blood T cell repertoires in COVID-19. Study-level background: Collection of acute and convalescent COVID-19 samples took place in the United States, Italy and Spain. The analysed material was cDNA or gDNA that came from T cells, B-cell-depleted T cells, or PBMCs.

The CDR3 sequence is 16 residues long. The V and J ends lost 4 bases and 5 bases, in that order; junction bases with no gene match: 10. CDR1 is SGDLS and CDR2 is YYNGEE in the germline V gene. The authors' processing: Estimated nucleated cell counts came from reference gene primer amplification. The assay was immunoSEQ multiplex PCR, and TCRdb's table has in-frame clones only and misses some. V, J and clone size are taken as reported in that table, and D and trimming were inferred from the DNA itself. Of more than 300,000 clones listed, around 87% are singletons. Seattle cases were enrolled at active infection and followed longitudinally.

The sequence derives from a young woman with COVID-19, enrolled during active disease. The sample taken for sequencing was peripheral blood. The V gene is TRBV9, the J gene TRBJ2-5; TRBD2 matches 11 bases. The DNA of the CDR3 is TGTGCCAGCAGCTCTAGCGGGAGGAGAAGCCAGGAGACCCAGTACTTC. It codes for CASSSSGRRSQETQYF.